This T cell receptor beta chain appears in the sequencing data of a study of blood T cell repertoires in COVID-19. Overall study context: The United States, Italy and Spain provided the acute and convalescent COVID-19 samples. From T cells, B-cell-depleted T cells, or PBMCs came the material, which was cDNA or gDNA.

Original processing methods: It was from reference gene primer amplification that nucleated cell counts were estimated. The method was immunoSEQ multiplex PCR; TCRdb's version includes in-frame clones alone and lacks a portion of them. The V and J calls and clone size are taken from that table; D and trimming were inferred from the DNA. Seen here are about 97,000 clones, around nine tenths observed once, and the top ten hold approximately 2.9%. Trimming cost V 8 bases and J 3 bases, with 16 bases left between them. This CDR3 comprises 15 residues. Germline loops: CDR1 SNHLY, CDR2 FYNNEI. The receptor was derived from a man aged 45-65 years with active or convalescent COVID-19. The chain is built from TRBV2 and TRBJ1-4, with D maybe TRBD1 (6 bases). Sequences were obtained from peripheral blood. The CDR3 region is CASATMAGANEKLFF. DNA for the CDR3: TGTGCCAGCGCTACCATGGCAGGGGCTAATGAAAAACTGTTTTTT.